This T cell receptor beta chain was sequenced in a study of blood T cell repertoires in COVID-19. Study information: Researchers got acute and convalescent COVID-19 samples from the United States, Italy and Spain. T cells, B-cell-depleted T cells, or PBMCs supplied cDNA or gDNA.

In the source study's methods: Using reference gene primer amplification, nucleated cell counts were estimated. Produced via immunoSEQ multiplex PCR; TCRdb's table is partial and in-frame only. V and J calls and clone size are given by that table; D and trimming were obtained from the DNA. There are some 310,000 clones in the sample; more than 75% occur only once, and 1% lies in the top ten. The CDR3 is 15 residues long. V gave up 5 bases and J gave up 0 bases, with 11 bases separating them. The germline V gene has CDR1 MDHEN and CDR2 SYDVKM. This rearrangement joins TRBV28 to TRBJ2-4, with D possibly matching TRBD1 (5 bases). Input material: peripheral blood. The TCR originated in a man over 45 with active or convalescent COVID-19. Here the CDR3 DNA reads TGTGCCAGCAGTCCCAACGACAGAGCCAAAAACATTCAGTACTTC. The encoded protein is CASSPNDRAKNIQYF.